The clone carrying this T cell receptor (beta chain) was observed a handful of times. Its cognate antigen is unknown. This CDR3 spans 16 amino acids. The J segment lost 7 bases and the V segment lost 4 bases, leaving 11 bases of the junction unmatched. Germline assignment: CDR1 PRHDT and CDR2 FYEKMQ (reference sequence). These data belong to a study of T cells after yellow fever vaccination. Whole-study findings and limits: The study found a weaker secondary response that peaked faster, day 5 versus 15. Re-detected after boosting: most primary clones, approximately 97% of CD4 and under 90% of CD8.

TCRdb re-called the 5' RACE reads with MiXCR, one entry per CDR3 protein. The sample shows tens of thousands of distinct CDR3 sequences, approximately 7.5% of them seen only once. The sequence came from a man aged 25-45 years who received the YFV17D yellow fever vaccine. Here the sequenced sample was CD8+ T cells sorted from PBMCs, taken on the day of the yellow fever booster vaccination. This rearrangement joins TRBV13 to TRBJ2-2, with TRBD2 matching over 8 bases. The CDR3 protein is CASSSREAGGGGELFF. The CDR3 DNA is TGTGCCAGCAGCTCCCGCGAGGCGGGAGGCGGCGGGGAGCTGTTTTTT.